The sequence of this T cell receptor (beta chain) was determined in a study of PD-1 blockade in mismatch repair-deficient tumors. Study-wide context: Patients had 12 mismatch repair-deficient cancer types, all previously treated and progressing. Findings of the study overall: Tumor-resident clones, often absent from pretreatment blood, expanded after pembrolizumab and then contracted.

The V end lost 0 bases, the J end lost 0 bases, and 16 bases lay between the germline ends. Germline CDR1 and CDR2: SGHRS and YFSETQ. The CDR3 consists of 18 residues. In the case of this clone: What it binds is not known.

The protocol was immunoSEQ multiplex PCR, while the TCRdb copy is restricted to in-frame clones and leaves out a portion. The sample comprises 95,000 to 150,000 clones, 86% of which are singletons, and roughly 14% rests with the top ten. V usage is TRBV5-1 and J usage is TRBJ1-3; tentatively, D is TRBD1 (6 bases). Sequenced material: peripheral blood, taken 44 weeks after starting pembrolizumab. The receptor comes from an adult with mismatch repair-deficient cancer. CDR3 protein: CASSLVPGQGGSGNTIYF. DNA for the CDR3: TGCGCCAGCAGCTTGGTCCCGGGACAAGGGGGCTCTGGAAACACCATATATTTT.